The 22 T cell receptor beta chains below come from one sample, sequenced in a study of blood T cell repertoires in COVID-19. Generated by immunoSEQ multiplex PCR, the TCRdb table keeps only in-frame clones and is missing some. The table lists almost 250,000 clones, 85% of them singletons. Source material: PBMCs or T cells enriched from blood (not recorded which). The receptors here all came from a woman aged 50 to 60 with acute COVID-19.

CDR3 sequence: CASSGSPSATYNEQFF. The CDR3 DNA follows: TGTGCCAGCAGTGGATCCCCTAGCGCGACCTACAATGAGCAGTTCTTC. The rearrangement links TRBV6-1 to TRBJ2-1; TRBD2 is a possible D gene (6 bases). Looked up from germline, CDR1 is MNHNS and CDR2 is SASEGT. V shed 4 bases and J shed 2 bases, with 15 bases lying between them. The CDR3 contains 16 residues.

V and J are TRBV12-3 or TRBV12-4 and TRBJ1-4, with 9 nucleotides matching TRBD1. The CDR3 sequence is 13 residues long. The junction had 6 bases not matched to a gene; V was cut back by 6 bases and J by 10 bases. In DNA, the CDR3 is TGTGCCAGCAGCCCGGGACAGGGCGGAAAACTGTTTTTT. Translated: CASSPGQGGKLFF.

A single count supports this clone. The chain joins TRBV9 to TRBJ1-1; 7 bases align to TRBD1. CDR3 size: 14 residues. CDR1 is SGDLS and CDR2 is YYNGEE in the germline V gene. Unmatched junction bases numbered 5, after V lost 3 bases and J lost 3 bases. The CDR3 region is CASSETGAYTEAFF. The DNA for the CDR3 is TGTGCCAGCAGCGAAACAGGGGCGTACACTGAAGCTTTCTTT.

The V call is TRBV29-1, the J call TRBJ1-1, with D perhaps TRBD1 (5 bases). V dropped 4 bases and J dropped 1 base, with 13 bases sitting between them. Germline V lookup: CDR1 SQVTM, CDR2 ANQGSEA. This CDR3 has 14 residues. The CDR3 region is CSVGLTGGNTEAFF. CDR3 nucleotide sequence: TGCAGCGTTGGGCTAACGGGGGGGAACACTGAAGCTTTCTTT.

The J gene is TRBJ2-7, the V gene TRBV12-3 or TRBV12-4, with D perhaps matching TRBD1 (5 bases). CDR3 length: 12 amino acids. V lost 6 bases to trimming and J lost 3 bases, with 9 bases between them. The CDR3, as DNA: TGTGCCAGCAGCAGACAGTACTACGAGCAGTACTTC. This sequence encodes CASSRQYYEQYF.

J is TRBJ1-3 and V is TRBV15; TRBD1 agrees at 7 bases. The V gene end was trimmed by 3 bases and the J gene end by 4 bases; junction bases not matched to a gene: 6. The germline CDR1 and CDR2 sequences are LNHNV and YYDKDF (reference sequence). The CDR3 is 15 residues long. The CDR3 is CATSREGQTGNTIYF. DNA for the CDR3: TGTGCCACCAGCAGGGAGGGACAGACGGGAAACACCATATATTTT.

The chain links TRBV7-3 to TRBJ1-2; 7 bases line up with TRBD1. CDR3 size: 19 residues. Germline CDR1 and CDR2: SGHTA and FQGTGA. The junction had 19 bases not matched to a gene; V was cut back by 4 bases and J by 2 bases. DNA for the CDR3: TGTGCCAGCAGCTCTCTCCCAGGACAGGAGCCTTACTTAAACTATGGCTACACCTTC. This codes for CASSSLPGQEPYLNYGYTF. Combining the CDR3 with reference TRBV7-3 and TRBJ1-2 gives the whole variable domain GAGVSQTPSNKVTEKGKYVELRCDPISGHTALYWYRQSLGQGPEFLIYFQGTGAADDSGLPNDRFFAVRPEGSVSTLKIQRTERGDSAVYLCASSSLPGQEPYLNYGYTFGSGTRLTVV.

The chain links TRBV6-5 to TRBJ2-7; D call uncertain. Germline-derived CDR1 and CDR2 are MNHEY and SVGAGI. Trimming pared 8 bases from V and 5 bases from J, leaving 13 bases between. The CDR3 totals 12 residues. This chain's CDR3 is CASPSQWHEQYF. CDR3 coding DNA: TGTGCCAGCCCCTCTCAGTGGCACGAGCAGTACTTC.

CDR3 sequence (DNA): TGTGCCAGCAGCGTAGCTGCGCAGGGCCGGTTATACACCTTC. This sequence encodes CASSVAAQGRLYTF. V is TRBV9 and J is TRBJ1-2, with D tentatively TRBD1 (5 bases). This CDR3 has 14 residues. V lost 0 bases to trimming and J lost 11 bases, with 17 bases between them. The germline V gene has CDR1 SGDLS and CDR2 YYNGEE.

This clone appeared a single time. J is TRBJ2-7 and V is TRBV7-9; D might be TRBD2 (5 bases). V lost 1 base to trimming and J lost 4 bases, with 8 bases between them. The CDR3 is 13 residues long. Germline loops: CDR1 SEHNR, CDR2 FQNEAQ (reference sequence). The DNA for the CDR3 is TGTGCCAGCAGCTTAGGGGAGATGTACGAGCAGTACTTC. Translating it yields CASSLGEMYEQYF.

This chain uses TRBV5-4 with TRBJ1-2, with D perhaps TRBD1 (6 bases). This CDR3 contains 14 residues. V shed 2 bases and J shed 8 bases, with 16 bases lying between them. Germline values: CDR1 SGHNT, CDR2 YYREEE (reference sequence). The CDR3 reads CASSFQGQPGGYTF. The CDR3, as DNA: TGTGCCAGCAGCTTCCAGGGACAACCGGGGGGCTACACCTTC.

This chain links TRBV30 with TRBJ1-6; D is perhaps TRBD1 (5 bases). CDR1 is GTSNPN, CDR2 SVGIG, per germline (reference sequence). The V end was cut by 7 bases, the J end by 8 bases, with 15 bases between. The CDR3 extends over 13 amino acids. The CDR3 sequence is CAYPGTLDSPLHF. CDR3 in DNA: TGTGCCTACCCCGGGACTTTAGATTCACCCCTCCACTTT. The variable domain in full, with the rest retrieved from reference TRBV30 and TRBJ1-6, is SQTIHQWPATLVQPVGSPLSLECTVEGTSNPNLYWYRQAAGRGLQLLFYSVGIGQISSEVPQNLSASRPQDRQFILSSKKLLLSDSGFYLCAYPGTLDSPLHFGNGTRLTVT.

V gene TRBV6-5 combines with J gene TRBJ1-1; 9 nucleotides align to TRBD1. Germline CDR1 MNHEY, CDR2 SVGAGI. The CDR3 contains 15 residues. The V gene end was trimmed by 7 bases and the J gene end by 4 bases; junction bases not matched to a gene: 10. The CDR3 DNA follows: TGTGCCAGCAACACACAGGGGGCGATCCGCACTGAAGCTTTCTTT. It encodes CASNTQGAIRTEAFF.

V is TRBV6-5 and J is TRBJ1-2; perhaps TRBD1 as D (6 bases). The CDR3 sequence is 14 residues long. V lost 8 bases and J lost 4, with 17 bases in between. Germline lookup yields CDR1 MNHEY and CDR2 SVGAGI. This CDR3 reads CASAQSGTSYGYTF. The CDR3 DNA reads as TGTGCCAGCGCCCAATCCGGGACATCCTATGGCTACACCTTC.

The V gene is TRBV4-3, the J gene TRBJ1-1; no clear D. Germline CDR1 and CDR2: LGHNA and YSLEER. V lost 0 bases and J 5 bases, leaving 10 bases between the germline ends. There are 14 residues in the CDR3. This chain's CDR3 is CASSQDSGRTEAFF. The CDR3 bases are TGCGCCAGCAGCCAAGATTCAGGTAGGACTGAAGCTTTCTTT.

About this clone itself: The sample holds other DNA sequences that translate to the same CDR3. The V and J genes are TRBV18 and TRBJ1-1, with D possibly matching TRBD1 (6 bases). CDR1 KGHSH and CDR2 LQKENI come from the germline V gene. V lost 3 bases and J 1 base, leaving 6 bases between the germline ends. This CDR3 has 13 residues. CDR3 DNA: TGTGCCAGCTCACCGACAGGGAACACTGAAGCTTTCTTT. It yields the protein CASSPTGNTEAFF.

The V call is TRBV27, the J call TRBJ1-1, with no clear D. This CDR3 region has 12 residues. Germline-derived CDR1 and CDR2 are MNHEY and SMNVEV (reference sequence). V was pared by 11 bases and J by 4 bases, with 14 bases between. In nucleotides, the CDR3 is TGTGCCTCCCGGCGAGGAGGCACTGAAGCTTTCTTT. Translating gives CASRRGGTEAFF.

The rearrangement links TRBV5-4 to TRBJ1-2; 7 positions match TRBD1. V trimming: 4 bases; J trimming: 6 bases; junction bases outside the gene matches: 9. From germline, CDR1 is SGHNT and CDR2 YYREEE (reference sequence). CDR3 length equals 14 residues. The CDR3 coding sequence is TGTGCCAGCAGCCGCTGGACAGGAGCGGATGGCTACACCTTC. Translating gives CASSRWTGADGYTF.

This chain connects TRBV6-5 to TRBJ1-2, with a possible D match to TRBD1 (5 bases). CDR3 length: 12 amino acids. The V gene's germline CDR1 is MNHEY and CDR2 SVGAGI. V was pared by 6 bases and J by 3 bases, with 8 bases between. The CDR3 sequence: CASSQQDYGYTF. CDR3 DNA: TGTGCCAGCAGCCAACAGGACTATGGCTACACCTTC.

This clone has a single count. The chain combines TRBV30 with TRBJ1-2; tentative D call: TRBD1 (5 bases). The V gene's germline CDR1 is GTSNPN and CDR2 SVGIG (reference sequence). CDR3 length: 12 amino acids. V was pared by 7 bases and J by 3 bases, with 12 bases between. The CDR3, as DNA: TGTGCCTTAAAGGGCAGGGACTATGGCTACACCTTC. The encoded protein is CALKGRDYGYTF.

The V call is TRBV19, the J call TRBJ2-1; tentative D call: TRBD1 (5 bases). V was clipped by 3 bases and J by 9 bases, with 9 bases between them. The CDR3 extends over 12 amino acids. CDR1 LNHDA and CDR2 SQIVND come from the germline V gene (reference sequence). Written as DNA, the CDR3 is TGTGCCAGTAGTATGGTAGGGGCTGAGCAGTTCTTC. Translated, it gives CASSMVGAEQFF.

CDR3 amino acids: CASRTSGVTDTQYF. The CDR3 region has the DNA TGCGCCAGCAGGACTAGCGGGGTCACAGATACGCAGTATTTT. The chain combines TRBV5-1 with TRBJ2-3; 11 bases match TRBD2. V gave up 5 bases and J gave up 2 bases; unmatched junction bases: 1. Germline V CDR1 and CDR2: SGHRS, YFSETQ. CDR3 length equals 14 residues.